This T cell receptor beta chain emerged from a study of cytomegalovirus exposure and HLA in healthy donors. PCR used 60 Vbeta primers and 13 Jbeta primers. Some clones are missing from TCRdb's copy, which holds only in-frame ones; the method was immunoSEQ multiplex PCR. Among approximately 140,000 clones listed, around three quarters were seen once. CDR3 length: 17 residues. Trimming pared 0 bases from V and 7 bases from J, leaving 21 bases between. CDR1 is SGHVS, CDR2 FQNEAQ, per germline. What was sequenced was PBMCs. V usage is TRBV7-8 and J usage is TRBJ2-5, with D perhaps TRBD2 (6 bases). This receptor was taken from a woman between 35 and 50 years old in good health and CMV-seropositive. CDR3 coding DNA: TGTGCCAGCAGCTTAGCGGTGAGAACGGGAGAGAGGGTGACCCAGTACTTC. Translating gives CASSLAVRTGERVTQYF.